A single sample gave rise to the 2 T cell receptor beta chains below, sequenced in a study of Ad26.COV2.S vaccination and SARS-CoV-2 variants. The repertoire was sequenced with immunoSEQ multiplex PCR; TCRdb's copy has only in-frame clones and lacks some. The sample carries some 370,000 clones, roughly 80% recorded once. The treatment is: some 20 received Ad26.COV2.S at low or high dose, single or two shots; about 5 received placebo; per-sample allocation not given. It was on day 63 after the first vaccine or placebo injection that samples were taken. Sequencing used peripheral blood, obtained in a trial of Ad26.COV2.S vaccine versus placebo. These receptors all come from a person aged 18-65 years who received the Ad26.COV2.S COVID-19 vaccine or a placebo.

The V and J genes are TRBV7-2 and TRBJ1-4; TRBD1 matches 7 bases. Germline V CDR1 and CDR2: SGHTA, FQGNSA. This CDR3 comprises 14 residues. After removal of 1 base from V and 5 bases from J, the junction contained 1 base not matched to a gene. This CDR3 reads CASSLVTGNEKLFF. The CDR3 DNA reads as TGTGCCAGCAGCTTAGTGACAGGGAATGAAAAACTGTTTTTT. Together with reference TRBV7-2 and TRBJ1-4, the CDR3 gives the full variable domain: GAGVSQSPSNKVTEKGKDVELRCDPISGHTALYWYRQSLGQGLEFLIYFQGNSAPDKSGLPSDRFSAERTGGSVSTLTIQRTQQEDSAVYLCASSLVTGNEKLFFGSGTQLSVL.

The J gene is TRBJ1-2, the V gene TRBV20-1; 7 bases are shared with TRBD1. Per germline, CDR1 DFQATT and CDR2 SNEGSKA (reference sequence). V dropped 3 bases and J dropped 6; count of bases not matched to a gene: 4. The CDR3 consists of 12 residues. CDR3 sequence (DNA): TGCAGTGCTAGTAAGGGGGCGGATGGCTACACCTTC. This codes for CSASKGADGYTF.